Listed here are 4 T cell receptor beta chains from one sample, sequenced in a study of CD8+ T cells in alopecia areata. cDNA reverse transcribed from extracted RNA served as the sequencing template. Sequencing was performed with immunoSEQ multiplex PCR; in TCRdb, only in-frame clones are kept and a portion is missing. The sample has approximately 98,000 clones, around 59% seen once; the top ten hold 20% to 25%. The sequencing input was CD8+ T cells sorted from blood. The origin of the receptors is a human donor in good health.

The chain employs TRBV5-6 and TRBJ2-2; D remains unclear. This CDR3 region has 14 residues. Trimming shortened V by 0 bases and J by 6 bases, and 9 bases separated the two germline ends. From germline, CDR1 is SGHDT and CDR2 YYEEEE. DNA of the CDR3: TGTGCCAGCAGCTTGGGACTCGGGCCCGGGGAGCTGTTTTTT. Its translation is CASSLGLGPGELFF.

This clone was detected once. The V gene is TRBV30, the J gene TRBJ2-5, with 11 bases lining up with TRBD1. With the DNA end fitting TRBJ2-7 better, the J assignment may be wrong. There are 14 residues in the CDR3. CDR1 GTSNPN and CDR2 SVGIG come from the germline V gene (reference sequence). The CDR3 protein is CAWSEGTGGYEQYF. The CDR3 DNA reads as TGTGCCTGGAGTGAAGGGACAGGGGGCTACGAGCAGTACTTC.

The chain has TRBV23-1 and TRBJ2-7, with a possible D match to TRBD1 (6 bases). TRBV23-1 is noted as an ORF with a role that remains uncertain. Trimming removed 7 bases at V and 3 bases at J, with 16 bases between. The CDR3 consists of 14 residues. The CDR3 DNA follows: TGCGCCAGCAACCCCCTCGGGACAAGCTACGAGCAGTACTTC. Protein: CASNPLGTSYEQYF.

The chain is built from TRBV28 and TRBJ2-5; D uncertain. CDR1 and CDR2 from the germline V gene are MDHEN and SYDVKM. CDR3 length: 13 residues. Trimming pared 6 bases from V and 2 bases from J, leaving 10 bases between. The CDR3 loop reads CASRKSGQETQYF. CDR3 DNA sequence: TGTGCCAGCAGAAAATCGGGTCAAGAGACCCAGTACTTC.